This T cell receptor beta chain was found in a study of T cells expressing NK-cell markers. Germline lookup yields CDR1 LGHDT and CDR2 YNNKEL (reference sequence). This CDR3 region has 16 residues. Points on this clonotype: Its antigen is unidentified.

Whole-study findings and limits: NKG2C+ dominant clonotype frequencies in over 5 donors were roughly 1.0-7.5% of CD8+ T cells. Expanded clones of NKG2C+ T cells had an unclear HCMV specificity. Also leading the CD3+CD56-NKG2C+ fraction in a handful of donors were these clonotypes.

The authors made TCR beta cDNA libraries by 5'RACE template switching. This switching added a universal primer site and UMIs. Using the 5' RACE reads, TCRdb records one entry per CDR3 protein without DNA. The repertoire table contains about 390,000 distinct CDR3 sequences. Input material: blood T cells: a sorted CD56 or NKG2C T cell subset, CD4+ or CD8+ T cells, or bulk PBMC T cells (not recorded which). This clonotype was obtained from a woman aged 50 to 60 in good health. This rearrangement joins TRBV3-1 to TRBJ1-1. The CDR3 loop reads CASSRRGGGLNTEAFF.